The T cell receptor (beta chain) described here comes from a study of blood T cell repertoires in COVID-19. Seattle patient enrollment occurred during active infection, with longitudinal follow-up thereafter. The table lists this clone with a count of one. The assay was immunoSEQ multiplex PCR, and TCRdb's table has in-frame clones only and misses some. The sample lists around 460,000 clones; roughly 90% were seen once. This clonotype was sampled from a man between 18 and 35 years old with COVID-19, enrolled during active disease. The sample was peripheral blood.

The CDR3 DNA follows: TGTGCCAGTAGTCCCGAGACTGGAAACACCATATATTTT. This codes for CASSPETGNTIYF. The chain uses TRBV19 and TRBJ1-3; D not resolved. Germline loops: CDR1 LNHDA, CDR2 SQIVND (reference sequence). V was shortened by 5 bases and J by 2 bases, with 7 bases between the two germline ends. The CDR3 length is 13 residues.